This entry describes one T cell receptor beta chain. These data come from a study of blood T cell repertoires in COVID-19. Study summary: Some COVID-19 samples were acute and others convalescent; all came from the United States, Italy and Spain. T cells, B-cell-depleted T cells, or PBMCs supplied cDNA or gDNA.

The length of the CDR3 is 15 residues. The ends lost 3 bases at V and 2 bases at J; junction bases unmatched: 7. Germline V gene sequence: CDR1 MNHNS, CDR2 SASEGT. Methods used by the authors: Reference gene primer amplification in the assay estimated nucleated cell counts. Assay: immunoSEQ multiplex PCR; the TCRdb copy retains only in-frame clones and omits some. V and J calls and clone size are those listed in that table; D and trimming were worked out from the DNA. The data show about 490,000 clones, with 70% to 90% seen just once and approximately 2.9% held by the top ten. Sequenced: peripheral blood. The sequence was collected from a human donor in a cohort sampled during active COVID-19. The gene calls are TRBV6-1 and TRBJ2-7, with 7 nucleotides matching TRBD2. The CDR3 sequence: CASSERAGVTYEQYF. The CDR3 DNA reads TGTGCCAGCAGTGAGCGGGCGGGAGTGACCTACGAGCAGTACTTC.